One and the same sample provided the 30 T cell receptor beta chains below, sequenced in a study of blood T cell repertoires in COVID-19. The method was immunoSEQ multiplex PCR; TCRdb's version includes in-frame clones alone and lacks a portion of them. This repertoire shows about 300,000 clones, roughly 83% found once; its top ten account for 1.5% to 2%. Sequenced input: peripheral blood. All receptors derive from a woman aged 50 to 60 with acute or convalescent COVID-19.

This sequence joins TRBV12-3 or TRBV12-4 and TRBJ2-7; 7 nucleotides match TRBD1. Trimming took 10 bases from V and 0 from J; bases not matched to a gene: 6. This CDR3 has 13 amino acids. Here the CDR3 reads CATKGATSYEQYF. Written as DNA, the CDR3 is TGTGCCACCAAGGGGGCCACCTCCTACGAGCAGTACTTC.

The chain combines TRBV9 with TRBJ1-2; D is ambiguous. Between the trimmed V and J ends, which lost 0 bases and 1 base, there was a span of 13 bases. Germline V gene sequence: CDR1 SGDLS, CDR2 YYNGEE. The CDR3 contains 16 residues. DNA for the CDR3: TGTGCCAGCAGCGTAGGGCAGGCGAGAGTTAACTATGGCTACACCTTC. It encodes CASSVGQARVNYGYTF.

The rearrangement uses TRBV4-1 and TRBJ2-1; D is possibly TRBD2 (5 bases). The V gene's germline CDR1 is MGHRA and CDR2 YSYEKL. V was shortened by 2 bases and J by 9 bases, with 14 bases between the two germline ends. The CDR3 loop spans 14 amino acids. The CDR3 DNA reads TGCGCCAGCAGCCAACCACAAGGCGGGCGTGAGCAGTTCTTC. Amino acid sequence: CASSQPQGGREQFF.

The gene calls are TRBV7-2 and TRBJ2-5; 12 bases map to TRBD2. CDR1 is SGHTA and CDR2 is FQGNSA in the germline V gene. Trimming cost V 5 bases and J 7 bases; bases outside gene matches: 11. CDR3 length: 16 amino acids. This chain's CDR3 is CASSRRGLAGTGTQYF. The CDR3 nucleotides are TGTGCCAGCAGCCGGAGGGGACTAGCGGGTACTGGGACCCAGTACTTC.

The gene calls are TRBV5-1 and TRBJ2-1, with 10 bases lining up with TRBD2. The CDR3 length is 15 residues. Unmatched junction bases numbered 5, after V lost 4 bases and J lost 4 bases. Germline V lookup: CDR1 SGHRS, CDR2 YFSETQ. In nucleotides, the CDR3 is TGCGCCAGCAGCACAGGACTAGCGGATTACAATGAGCAGTTCTTC. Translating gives CASSTGLADYNEQFF.

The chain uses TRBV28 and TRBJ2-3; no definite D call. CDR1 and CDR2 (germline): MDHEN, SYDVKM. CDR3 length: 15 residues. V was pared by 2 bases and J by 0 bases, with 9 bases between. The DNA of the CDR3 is TGTGCCAGCAGTTTACTGCAGTCTAGCACAGATACGCAGTATTTT. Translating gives CASSLLQSSTDTQYF.

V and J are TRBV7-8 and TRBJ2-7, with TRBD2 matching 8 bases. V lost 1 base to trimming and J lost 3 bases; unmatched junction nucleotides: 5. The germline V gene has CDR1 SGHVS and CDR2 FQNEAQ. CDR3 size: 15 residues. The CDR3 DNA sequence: TGTGCCAGCAGCTTAGAAGGCGGGAGGAACTACGAGCAGTACTTC. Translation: CASSLEGGRNYEQYF.

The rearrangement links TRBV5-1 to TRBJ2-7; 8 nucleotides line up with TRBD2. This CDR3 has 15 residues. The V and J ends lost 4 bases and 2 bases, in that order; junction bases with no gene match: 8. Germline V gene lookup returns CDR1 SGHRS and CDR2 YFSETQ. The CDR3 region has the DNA TGCGCCAGCAGCCAGGATGCGGGAGGAGCCTACGAGCAGTACTTC. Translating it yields CASSQDAGGAYEQYF.

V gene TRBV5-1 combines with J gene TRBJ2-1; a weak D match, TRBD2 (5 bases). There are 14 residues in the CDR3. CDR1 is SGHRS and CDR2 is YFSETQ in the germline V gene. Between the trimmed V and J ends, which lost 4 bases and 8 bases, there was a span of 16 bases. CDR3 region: CASSRTARRDEQFF. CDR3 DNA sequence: TGCGCCAGCAGCAGGACTGCGAGAAGGGATGAGCAGTTCTTC.

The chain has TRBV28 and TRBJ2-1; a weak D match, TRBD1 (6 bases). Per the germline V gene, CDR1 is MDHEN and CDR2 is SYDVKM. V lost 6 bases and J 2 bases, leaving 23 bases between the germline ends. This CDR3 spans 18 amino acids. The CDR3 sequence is CASSPTGAGTLTYNEQFF. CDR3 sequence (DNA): TGTGCCAGCAGCCCCACCGGGGCCGGGACACTAACCTACAATGAGCAGTTCTTC. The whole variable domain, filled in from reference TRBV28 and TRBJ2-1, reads DVKVTQSSRYLVKRTGEKVFLECVQDMDHENMFWYRQDPGLGLRLIYFSYDVKMKEKGDIPEGYSVSREKKERFSLILESASTNQTSMYLCASSPTGAGTLTYNEQFFGPGTRLTVL.

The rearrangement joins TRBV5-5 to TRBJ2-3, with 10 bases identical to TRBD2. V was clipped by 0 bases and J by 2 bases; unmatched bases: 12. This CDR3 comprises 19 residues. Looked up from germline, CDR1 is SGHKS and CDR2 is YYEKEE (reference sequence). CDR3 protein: CASSLDPWLAGVLTDTQYF. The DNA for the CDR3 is TGTGCCAGCAGCTTGGACCCTTGGCTAGCGGGAGTACTCACAGATACGCAGTATTTT.

CDR3 DNA: TGTGCCAGCAGGTGGACAGGGCTCTACGAGCAGTACTTC. This codes for CASRWTGLYEQYF. V gene TRBV28 combines with J gene TRBJ2-7; TRBD1 matches at 8 bases. V was clipped by 6 bases and J by 3 bases; unmatched bases: 4. Germline CDR1 is MDHEN and CDR2 is SYDVKM. This CDR3 has 13 residues.

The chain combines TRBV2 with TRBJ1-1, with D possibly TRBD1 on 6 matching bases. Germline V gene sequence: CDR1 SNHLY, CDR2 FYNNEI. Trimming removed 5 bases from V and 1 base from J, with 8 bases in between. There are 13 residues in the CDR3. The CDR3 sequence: CASSSDRNTEAFF. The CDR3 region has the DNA TGTGCCAGCAGTTCGGACAGGAACACTGAAGCTTTCTTT.

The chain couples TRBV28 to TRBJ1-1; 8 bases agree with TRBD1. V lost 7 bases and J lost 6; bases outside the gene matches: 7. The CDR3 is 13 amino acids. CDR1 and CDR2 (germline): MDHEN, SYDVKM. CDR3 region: CASNGQGKAEAFF. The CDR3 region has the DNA TGTGCCAGCAACGGACAGGGTAAAGCTGAAGCTTTCTTT.

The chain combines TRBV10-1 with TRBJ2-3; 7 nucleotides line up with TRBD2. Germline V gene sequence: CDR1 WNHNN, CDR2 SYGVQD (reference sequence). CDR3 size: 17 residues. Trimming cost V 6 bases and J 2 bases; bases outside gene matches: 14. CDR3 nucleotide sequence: TGCGCCAGCAGGAGACCCCGGGGAGCGGGGAACACAGATACGCAGTATTTT. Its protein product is CASRRPRGAGNTDTQYF.

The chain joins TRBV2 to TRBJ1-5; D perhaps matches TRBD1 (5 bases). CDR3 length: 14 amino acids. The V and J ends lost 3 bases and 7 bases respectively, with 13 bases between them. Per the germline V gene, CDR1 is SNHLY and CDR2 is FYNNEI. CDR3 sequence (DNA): TGTGCCAGCAGTGACCAGGGCCGGGAGCAGCCCCAGCATTTT. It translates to CASSDQGREQPQHF.

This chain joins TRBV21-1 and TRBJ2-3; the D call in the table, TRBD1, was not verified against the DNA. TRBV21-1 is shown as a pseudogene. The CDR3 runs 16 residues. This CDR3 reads CASKNGGGWGTDTQYF. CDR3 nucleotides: TGTGCCAGCAAGAATGGGGGCGGGTGGGGCACAGATACGCAGTATTTT.

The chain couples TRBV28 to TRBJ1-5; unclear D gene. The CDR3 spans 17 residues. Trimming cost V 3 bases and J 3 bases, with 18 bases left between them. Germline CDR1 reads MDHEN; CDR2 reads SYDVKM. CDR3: CASSLVSWFSYNQPQHF. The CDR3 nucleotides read TGTGCCAGCAGTTTGGTCAGTTGGTTTTCTTACAATCAGCCCCAGCATTTT.

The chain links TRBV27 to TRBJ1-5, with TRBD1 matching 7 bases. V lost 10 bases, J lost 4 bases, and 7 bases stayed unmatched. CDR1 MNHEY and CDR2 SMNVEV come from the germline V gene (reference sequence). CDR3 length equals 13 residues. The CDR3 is CATRQGSNQPQHF. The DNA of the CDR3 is TGTGCCACCCGACAGGGTTCAAATCAGCCCCAGCATTTT.

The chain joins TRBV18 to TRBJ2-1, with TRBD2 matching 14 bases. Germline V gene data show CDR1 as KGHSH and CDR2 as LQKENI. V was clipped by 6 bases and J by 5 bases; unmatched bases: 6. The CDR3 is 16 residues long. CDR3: CASSSGTSGSHNEQFF. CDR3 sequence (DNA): TGTGCCAGCTCCTCTGGGACTAGCGGGAGCCACAATGAGCAGTTCTTC.

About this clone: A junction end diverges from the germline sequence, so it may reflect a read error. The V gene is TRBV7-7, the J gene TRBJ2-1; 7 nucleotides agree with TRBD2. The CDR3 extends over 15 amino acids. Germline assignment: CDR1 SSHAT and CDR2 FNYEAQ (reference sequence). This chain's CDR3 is CASSFVFAGANEQFF. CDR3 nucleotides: TGTGCTAGCAGCTTCGTCTTTGCGGGAGCCAATGAGCAGTTCTTC.

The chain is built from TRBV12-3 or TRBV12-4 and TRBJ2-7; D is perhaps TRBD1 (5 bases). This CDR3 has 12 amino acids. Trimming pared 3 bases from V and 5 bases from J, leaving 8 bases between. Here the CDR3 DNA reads TGTGCCAGCAGTTTGGGCAGGGACGAGCAGTACTTC. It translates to CASSLGRDEQYF.

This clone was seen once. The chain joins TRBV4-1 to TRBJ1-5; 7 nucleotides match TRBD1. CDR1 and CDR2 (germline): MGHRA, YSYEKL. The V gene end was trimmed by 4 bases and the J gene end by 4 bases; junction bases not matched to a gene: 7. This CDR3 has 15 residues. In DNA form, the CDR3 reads TGCGCCAGCAGCCCAAGCCCACAGGGGAATCAGCCCCAGCATTTT. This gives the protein CASSPSPQGNQPQHF.

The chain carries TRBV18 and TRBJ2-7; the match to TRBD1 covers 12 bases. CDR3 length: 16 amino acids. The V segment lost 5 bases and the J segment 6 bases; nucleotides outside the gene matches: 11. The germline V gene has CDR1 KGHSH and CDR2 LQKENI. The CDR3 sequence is CASSNLRGQGAREQYF. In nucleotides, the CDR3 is TGTGCCAGCTCAAACCTCCGGGGACAGGGGGCGCGCGAGCAGTACTTC.

This CDR3 is CASSPTTSGAYEQYF. For the CDR3, the DNA is TGCGCCAGCAGCCCTACAACTAGCGGCGCCTACGAGCAGTACTTC. The chain joins TRBV5-1 to TRBJ2-7, with TRBD2 matching 8 bases. The CDR3 has 15 residues. V was pared by 4 bases and J by 2 bases, with 8 bases of the junction left unmatched. Germline CDR1 is SGHRS and CDR2 is YFSETQ.

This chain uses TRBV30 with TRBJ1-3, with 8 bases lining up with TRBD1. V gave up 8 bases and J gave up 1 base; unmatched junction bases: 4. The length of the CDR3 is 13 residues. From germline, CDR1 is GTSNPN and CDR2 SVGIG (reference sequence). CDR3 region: CAQGAGSGNTIYF. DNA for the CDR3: TGTGCCCAGGGGGCAGGGTCTGGAAACACCATATATTTT.

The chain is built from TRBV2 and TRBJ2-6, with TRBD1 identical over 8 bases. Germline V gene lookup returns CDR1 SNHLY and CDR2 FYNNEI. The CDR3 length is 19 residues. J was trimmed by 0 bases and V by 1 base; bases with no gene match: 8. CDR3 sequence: CASSEGGAGGGSGANVLTF. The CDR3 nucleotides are TGTGCCAGCAGTGAAGGAGGGGCAGGGGGCGGCTCTGGGGCCAACGTCCTGACTTTC.

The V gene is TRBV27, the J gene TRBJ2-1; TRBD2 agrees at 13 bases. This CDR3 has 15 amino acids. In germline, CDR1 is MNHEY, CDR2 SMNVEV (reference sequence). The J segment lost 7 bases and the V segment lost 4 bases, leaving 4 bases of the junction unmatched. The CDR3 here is CASSWTSGRGNEQFF. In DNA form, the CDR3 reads TGTGCCAGCAGTTGGACTAGCGGGAGAGGTAATGAGCAGTTCTTC.

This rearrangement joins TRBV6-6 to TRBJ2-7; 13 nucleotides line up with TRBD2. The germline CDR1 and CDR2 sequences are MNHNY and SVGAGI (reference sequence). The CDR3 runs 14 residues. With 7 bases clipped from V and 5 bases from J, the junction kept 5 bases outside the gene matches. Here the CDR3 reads CASNRGLAGDEQYF. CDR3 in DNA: TGTGCCAGCAATCGAGGACTAGCGGGAGACGAGCAGTACTTC.

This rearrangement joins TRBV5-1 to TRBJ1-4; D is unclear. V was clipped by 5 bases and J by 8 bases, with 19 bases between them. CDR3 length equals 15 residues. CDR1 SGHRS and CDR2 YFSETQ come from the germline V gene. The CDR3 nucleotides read TGCGCCAGCAGGTACCGGGCCTCTGGGGAGGAAAAACTGTTTTTT. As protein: CASRYRASGEEKLFF. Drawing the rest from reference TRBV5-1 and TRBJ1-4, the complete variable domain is KAGVTQTPRYLIKTRGQQVTLSCSPISGHRSVSWYQQTPGQGLQFLFEYFSETQRNKGNFPGRFSGRQFSNSRSEMNVSTLELGDSALYLCASRYRASGEEKLFFGSGTQLSVL.